One sample yielded the 32 T cell receptor beta chains listed below, sequenced in a study of response to subunit inactivated influenza vaccine. Using its own MiXCR run on the RT-PCR reads, TCRdb lists one record per CDR3 protein. In the table there are under 550,000 distinct CDR3 sequences, 7.5% to 8.5% of which are singletons. The specimen was PBMCs from blood, collected less than 30 months after vaccination. The receptors were gathered from a man aged 45-69 years who received an inactivated influenza vaccine.

This clonotype was picked up a small number of times. The chain recombines TRBV7-2 with TRBJ2-1; possible D gene TRBD2, 6 bases. CDR3 length equals 12 residues. CDR1 and CDR2 from the germline V gene are SGHTA and FQGNSA. V was pared by 3 bases and J by 14 bases, with 14 bases between. The chain's CDR3 is CASSFEAGFKFF. The DNA of the CDR3 is TGTGCCAGCAGCTTTGAGGCGGGATTTAAGTTCTTC.

The V call is TRBV7-2, the J call TRBJ1-2, with TRBD1 matching over 8 bases. Germline V gene data show CDR1 as SGHTA and CDR2 as FQGNSA. The CDR3 is made up of 12 amino acids. The junction had 6 bases not matched to a gene; V was cut back by 5 bases and J by 10 bases. CDR3: CASSPQTGAYTF. The CDR3 bases are TGTGCCAGCAGCCCCCAGACAGGGGCCTACACCTTC. Using reference TRBV7-2 and TRBJ1-2 for the parts outside the CDR3, the full variable domain is GAGVSQSPSNKVTEKGKDVELRCDPISGHTALYWYRQSLGQGLEFLIYFQGNSAPDKSGLPSDRFSAERTGGSVSTLTIQRTQQEDSAVYLCASSPQTGAYTFGSGTRLTVV.

In its sample, this clonotype was seen many times. The CDR3 loop is CASIAGTENYEQYF. CDR3 bases: TGTGCCAGCATCGCCGGGACAGAAAACTACGAGCAGTACTTC. V usage is TRBV25-1 and J usage is TRBJ2-7; the match to TRBD1 covers 7 bases. V shed 7 bases and J 3 bases; nucleotides not matched to a gene: 9. Germline CDR1 is MGHDK and CDR2 is SYGVNS. The CDR3 spans 14 residues.

This clonotype was seen only a few times. The chain couples TRBV5-1 to TRBJ2-2, with 8 bases lining up with TRBD1. After removal of 4 bases from V and 7 bases from J, the junction contained 6 bases not matched to a gene. Germline V gene lookup returns CDR1 SGHRS and CDR2 YFSETQ. The CDR3 runs 14 residues. The CDR3 region has the DNA TGCGCCAGCAGCCCTAGACAGGGGCACGGGGAGCTGTTTTTT. Its translation: CASSPRQGHGELFF.

This chain joins TRBV18 and TRBJ1-6, with D unresolved. The CDR3 covers 15 residues. The V and J ends lost 3 bases and 0 bases respectively, with 6 bases between them. The V gene's germline CDR1 is KGHSH and CDR2 LQKENI. As DNA, the CDR3 is TGTGCCAGCTCACCGACCAGCTCCTATAATTCACCCCTCCACTTT. Protein sequence: CASSPTSSYNSPLHF.

This rearrangement joins TRBV11-2 to TRBJ2-7; TRBD2 aligns across 8 bases. CDR1 SGHAT and CDR2 FQNNGV come from the germline V gene. The trim removed 6 bases at V and 5 bases at J, leaving 9 bases unmatched. The CDR3 is 14 amino acids. As DNA, the CDR3 is TGTGCCAGCAGATCCCTTAAGACTAGCGACGAGCAGTACTTC. Its translation is CASRSLKTSDEQYF. Full variable domain (missing parts from reference TRBV11-2 and TRBJ2-7): EAGVAQSPRYKIIEKRQSVAFWCNPISGHATLYWYQQILGQGPKLLIQFQNNGVVDDSQLPKDRFSAERLKGVDSTLKIQPAKLEDSAVYLCASRSLKTSDEQYFGPGTRLTVT.

V is TRBV11-1 and J is TRBJ2-4; D perhaps matches TRBD1 (5 bases). This CDR3 is built from 15 residues. V was clipped by 1 base and J by 9 bases, with 16 bases between them. Germline assignment: CDR1 SGHAT and CDR2 FQDESV (reference sequence). For the CDR3, the DNA is TGTGCCAGCAGCTTAGGGGTGGGGCAGCTCGGCATTCAGTACTTC. Translation gives CASSLGVGQLGIQYF.

The chain carries TRBV20-1 and TRBJ2-1, with D possibly matching TRBD1 (5 bases). Trimming cost V 6 bases and J 4 bases, with 16 bases left between them. The V gene's germline CDR1 is DFQATT and CDR2 SNEGSKA (reference sequence). The CDR3 sequence is 14 residues long. CDR3: CSAADSRNYNEQFF. The CDR3 bases are TGCAGTGCCGCAGACAGCAGAAATTACAATGAGCAGTTCTTC.

This clonotype was detected a few times. CDR3 in amino acids: CASSLAGVGELFF. The CDR3 DNA is TGTGCCAGCAGCTTAGCGGGAGTGGGGGAGCTGTTTTTT. The V call is TRBV11-3, the J call TRBJ2-2, with D perhaps TRBD2 (6 bases). The CDR3 spans 13 residues. Trimming took 1 base from V and 8 from J, leaving 8 bases between them. Germline V lookup: CDR1 SGHNT, CDR2 YENEEA.

The chain employs TRBV28 and TRBJ2-3; 8 nucleotides match TRBD2. Trimming at V came to 1 base and at J to 11 bases, leaving 8 bases not matched to a gene. Per the germline V gene, CDR1 is MDHEN and CDR2 is SYDVKM. The CDR3 totals 14 residues. The CDR3 bases are TGTGCCAGCAGTTTATCGGGCGGCGGGAGGTTGCAGTATTTT. Translated: CASSLSGGGRLQYF.

The V and J genes are TRBV20-1 and TRBJ2-1; D uncertain. The CDR3 runs to 12 residues. Germline V gives CDR1 DFQATT, CDR2 SNEGSKA (reference sequence). V was trimmed by 3 bases and J by 12 bases, leaving 15 bases between them. DNA of the CDR3: TGCAGTGCTAGCGACATTGACGTTTGGCAGTTCTTC. Its translation is CSASDIDVWQFF.

This clonotype was seen many times. The chain has TRBV9 and TRBJ1-2; 9 positions agree with TRBD1. The CDR3 totals 14 residues. Trimming cost V 3 bases and J 6 bases; bases outside gene matches: 6. CDR1 and CDR2 (germline): SGDLS, YYNGEE. CDR3 bases: TGTGCCAGCAGCGCCTTACAGGGGGCGCATGGCTACACCTTC. Protein: CASSALQGAHGYTF.

The chain has TRBV20-1 and TRBJ2-1; 8 nucleotides agree with TRBD2. V dropped 1 base and J dropped 0; count of bases not matched to a gene: 8. Germline CDR1 reads DFQATT; CDR2 reads SNEGSKA (reference sequence). The CDR3 covers 17 residues. The CDR3 DNA reads as TGCAGTGCTAGAGGGCGTGACGGGAGGGCCTCCTACAATGAGCAGTTCTTC. Translation gives CSARGRDGRASYNEQFF.

The chain combines TRBV28 with TRBJ2-7; 7 bases line up with TRBD1. This CDR3 region has 13 residues. CDR1 is MDHEN and CDR2 is SYDVKM in the germline V gene. J was trimmed by 3 bases and V by 7 bases; bases with no gene match: 6. CDR3 DNA: TGTGCCAGCACCTCGGGACAGTACTACGAGCAGTACTTC. Translated: CASTSGQYYEQYF.

This clonotype was detected many times. The rearrangement joins TRBV7-8 to TRBJ2-3; 8 positions match TRBD2. The CDR3 covers 13 residues. Germline trimming cut 7 bases from V and 7 bases from J; bases unmatched to any gene: 7. Germline V gene data show CDR1 as SGHVS and CDR2 as FQNEAQ. This CDR3 is CASTLAGGNTQYF. CDR3 DNA: TGTGCCAGCACCTTGGCGGGGGGAAATACGCAGTATTTT.

The table lists this clonotype with many counts. This chain uses TRBV7-2 with TRBJ2-3; D tentatively reads TRBD1 or TRBD2 (6 bases each). The CDR3 has 17 residues. The V end was cut by 1 base, the J end by 6 bases, with 20 bases between. CDR1 and CDR2 (germline): SGHTA, FQGNSA. CDR3 sequence reads: CASSLVFVAVGGDTQYF. CDR3 in DNA: TGTGCCAGCAGCTTAGTTTTTGTAGCGGTAGGGGGGGATACGCAGTATTTT.

The V gene is TRBV6-2 or TRBV6-3, the J gene TRBJ2-4; D not certain. Germline assignment: CDR1 MNHEY and CDR2 SVGEGT. This CDR3 has 13 amino acids. The V gene lost 6 bases and the J gene lost 6 bases, with 12 bases spanning the gap. The CDR3 region has the DNA TGTGCCAGCAGCCTATACTCCGGAAACATTCAGTACTTC. This translates into CASSLYSGNIQYF.

At least ten counts were recorded for this clonotype. The chain joins TRBV4-3 to TRBJ2-1; D gene ambiguous. Trimming took off 1 base at V and 3 bases at J, with 7 bases between the two ends. Germline values: CDR1 LGHNA, CDR2 YSLEER. The CDR3 has 14 residues. CDR3 loop: CASSQGASYNEQFF. The CDR3 region has the DNA TGCGCCAGCAGCCAAGGGGCCAGCTACAATGAGCAGTTCTTC.

This sequence joins TRBV6-1 and TRBJ2-2; 11 bases map to TRBD2. The CDR3 is made up of 18 amino acids. J gave up 4 bases and V 5 bases, and 12 bases lay outside the gene matches. The germline V gene has CDR1 MNHNS and CDR2 SASEGT. As DNA, the CDR3 is TGTGCCAGCAGTACCCTAGCGGGGGGCGCCACGGGCACCGGGGAGCTGTTTTTT. Encoded protein: CASSTLAGGATGTGELFF.

This clonotype was counted at least ten times. The chain employs TRBV6-2 or TRBV6-3 and TRBJ2-7, with a possible D match to TRBD1 (5 bases). This CDR3 has 15 residues. Trimming stripped 4 bases from V and 0 bases from J, with 13 bases between. CDR1 and CDR2 (germline): MNHEY, SVGEGT. CDR3 amino acids: CASSSPTGTSYEQYF. CDR3 sequence (DNA): TGTGCCAGCAGTTCCCCAACAGGTACCTCCTACGAGCAGTACTTC.

This rearrangement joins TRBV6-2 or TRBV6-3 to TRBJ2-1; D is uncertain. The V gene's germline CDR1 is MNHEY and CDR2 SVGEGT. This CDR3 is 12 amino acids long. The V end was cut by 5 bases, the J end by 7 bases, with 9 bases between. DNA for the CDR3: TGTGCCAGCAGTCAGACACCAAATGAGCAGTTCTTC. Protein: CASSQTPNEQFF.

This clonotype has a handful of counts. The chain carries TRBV7-9 and TRBJ2-2; no definite D call. The CDR3 spans 13 residues. From germline, CDR1 is SEHNR and CDR2 FQNEAQ (reference sequence). V lost 3 bases and J lost 8, with 10 bases in between. The DNA for the CDR3 is TGTGCCAGCAGCTTGGACGTAAGAGGGGAGCTGTTTTTT. Translated, it gives CASSLDVRGELFF.

V and J are TRBV5-4 and TRBJ2-5; D may match TRBD1 or TRBD2 (5 bases each). From germline, CDR1 is SGHNT and CDR2 YYREEE (reference sequence). The germline V and J ends were trimmed by 6 bases and 1 base, with 16 bases remaining between them. This CDR3 has 15 amino acids. This CDR3 reads CASTSRVGGQETQYF. CDR3 sequence (DNA): TGTGCCAGCACCAGCAGGGTAGGAGGCCAAGAGACCCAGTACTTC.

The chain combines TRBV11-2 with TRBJ1-5, with a possible D match to TRBD1 (6 bases). This CDR3 is built from 15 residues. Germline V gene sequence: CDR1 SGHAT, CDR2 FQNNGV. The V end was cut by 6 bases, the J end by 6 bases, with 18 bases between. Written as DNA, the CDR3 is TGTGCCAGCAGAGTCGTAGGGGGAATTGGTCAGCCCCAGCATTTT. Translated: CASRVVGGIGQPQHF.

This clonotype turned up a few times. The rearrangement joins TRBV27 to TRBJ1-2; TRBD1 aligns across 12 bases. The J segment lost 7 bases and the V segment lost 5 bases, leaving 8 bases of the junction unmatched. CDR3 length equals 15 residues. Per the germline V gene, CDR1 is MNHEY and CDR2 is SMNVEV (reference sequence). The CDR3 reads CASSPGGQGAFGYTF. The DNA for the CDR3 is TGTGCCAGCAGTCCAGGGGGACAGGGGGCGTTTGGCTACACCTTC.

In its sample, this clonotype was seen many times. The rearrangement links TRBV14 to TRBJ2-3; weak D call: TRBD2 (6 bases). Per germline, CDR1 SGHDN and CDR2 FVKESK. Trimming shortened V by 0 bases and J by 2 bases, and 12 bases separated the two germline ends. CDR3 length: 16 amino acids. As DNA, the CDR3 is TGTGCCAGCAGCCAAGACGGGCGGGGCTACACAGATACGCAGTATTTT. It translates to CASSQDGRGYTDTQYF.

In its sample, this clonotype was seen many times. This chain links TRBV6-2 or TRBV6-3 with TRBJ2-1, with D possibly matching TRBD2 (6 bases). The CDR3 sequence is 13 residues long. CDR1 is MNHEY and CDR2 is SVGEGT in the germline V gene. Trimming pared 6 bases from V and 8 bases from J, leaving 14 bases between. The CDR3 nucleotides read TGTGCCAGCAGGGGACTTTCTGCCGATGAGCAGTTCTTC. It encodes CASRGLSADEQFF.

A few counts support this clonotype. The rearrangement links TRBV28 to TRBJ1-6; 8 positions agree with TRBD1. This CDR3 is 14 amino acids long. The ends lost 5 bases at V and 10 bases at J; junction bases unmatched: 7. CDR1 is MDHEN and CDR2 is SYDVKM in the germline V gene. Written as DNA, the CDR3 is TGTGCCAGCAGTCGGACAGGGTTTGGATCACCCCTCCACTTT. It yields the protein CASSRTGFGSPLHF. Supplemented by reference TRBV28 and TRBJ1-6, the full variable domain reads DVKVTQSSRYLVKRTGEKVFLECVQDMDHENMFWYRQDPGLGLRLIYFSYDVKMKEKGDIPEGYSVSREKKERFSLILESASTNQTSMYLCASSRTGFGSPLHFGNGTRLTVT.

There are many counts of this clonotype. The V gene is TRBV20-1, the J gene TRBJ2-5; D is perhaps TRBD1 (5 bases). CDR1 and CDR2 (germline): DFQATT, SNEGSKA (reference sequence). This CDR3 is 13 amino acids long. Trimming removed 1 base from V and 7 bases from J, with 13 bases in between. The CDR3 DNA reads as TGCAGTGCTAGAGCCGCCAGGGTGATGACCCAGTACTTC. This codes for CSARAARVMTQYF.

V gene TRBV20-1 combines with J gene TRBJ2-1; tentatively, D is TRBD2 (5 bases). The V and J ends lost 2 bases and 6 bases respectively, with 14 bases between them. Germline CDR1 reads DFQATT; CDR2 reads SNEGSKA (reference sequence). The CDR3 extends over 14 amino acids. CDR3: CSARNILASNEQFF. The CDR3 DNA reads as TGCAGTGCTAGAAACATTCTAGCTTCCAATGAGCAGTTCTTC.

This clonotype was recorded many times. V gene TRBV7-2 combines with J gene TRBJ1-2; TRBD1 agrees at 9 bases. V lost 1 base, J lost 4 bases, and 1 base stayed unmatched. This CDR3 is 14 amino acids long. CDR1 and CDR2 from the germline V gene are SGHTA and FQGNSA. CDR3 nucleotide sequence: TGTGCCAGCAGCTTAGGGACAGGGGTCTATGGCTACACCTTC. It encodes CASSLGTGVYGYTF. Full variable domain (remainder filled in from reference TRBV7-2 and TRBJ1-2): GAGVSQSPSNKVTEKGKDVELRCDPISGHTALYWYRQSLGQGLEFLIYFQGNSAPDKSGLPSDRFSAERTGGSVSTLTIQRTQQEDSAVYLCASSLGTGVYGYTFGSGTRLTVV.

This clonotype showed up just a few times. V and J are TRBV6-1 and TRBJ1-1; TRBD1 matches 9 bases. Germline-derived CDR1 and CDR2 are MNHNS and SASEGT. V lost 5 bases to trimming and J lost 5 bases; unmatched junction nucleotides: 9. This CDR3 region has 15 residues. DNA for the CDR3: TGTGCCAGCAGTATTCTGGACAGGGGAGGGACTGAAGCTTTCTTT. Amino acids: CASSILDRGGTEAFF.